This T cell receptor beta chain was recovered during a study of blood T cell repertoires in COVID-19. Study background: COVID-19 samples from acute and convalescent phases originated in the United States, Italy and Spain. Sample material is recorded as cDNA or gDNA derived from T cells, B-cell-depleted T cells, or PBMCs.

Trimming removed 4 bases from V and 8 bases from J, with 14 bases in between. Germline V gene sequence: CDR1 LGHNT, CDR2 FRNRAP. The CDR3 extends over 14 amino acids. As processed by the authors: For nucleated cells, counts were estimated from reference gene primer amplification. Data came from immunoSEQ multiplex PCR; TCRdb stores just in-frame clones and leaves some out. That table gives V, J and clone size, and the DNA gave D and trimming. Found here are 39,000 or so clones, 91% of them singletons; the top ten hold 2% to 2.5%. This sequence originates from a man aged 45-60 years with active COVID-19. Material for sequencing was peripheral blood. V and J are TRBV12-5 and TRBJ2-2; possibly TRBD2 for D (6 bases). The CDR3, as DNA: TGTGCTAGTGGTTACGGGAGTGGTGTAGGGGAGCTGTTTTTT. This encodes CASGYGSGVGELFF.